The 3 T cell receptor beta chains below all came from one sample that was sequenced in a study of blood T cells in healthy people across ages. Then a second PCR, running about 6 to 12 cycles, was carried out with a sample-barcoded 5' primer and a J-beta primer mix. MiXCR, applied by TCRdb to the 5' RACE reads, yields one record per CDR3 protein. The sample shows about 1.4 million distinct CDR3 sequences, 59% of them seen only once. Sequenced sample: blood. These TCRs come from a man in his late teens or twenties in good health.

The chain employs TRBV5-8 and TRBJ2-1; 8 nucleotides align to TRBD2. The CDR3 has 13 residues. J gave up 15 bases and V 0 bases, and 8 bases lay outside the gene matches. From germline, CDR1 is SGHTS and CDR2 YDEGEE. The CDR3 DNA reads as TGTGCCAGCAGCTTGGTTGTCGGGACTAGGACGTTCTTC. Translating it yields CASSLVVGTRTFF. The full variable domain, with the rest looked up from reference TRBV5-8 and TRBJ2-1, is EAGVTQSPTHLIKTRGQQATLRCSPISGHTSVYWYQQALGLGLQFLLWYDEGEERNRGNFPPRFSGRQFPNYSSELNVNALELEDSALYLCASSLVVGTRTFFGPGTRLTVL.

To note about this clonotype: The junction shows a germline mismatch at one end, possibly a read error. J is TRBJ2-1 and V is TRBV28; 7 bases are a match to TRBD2. Looked up from germline, CDR1 is MDHEN and CDR2 is SYDVKM. The CDR3 contains 13 residues. CDR3 DNA sequence: TGTGCCGGCAGAGAGAGCGGGGAGGCTGAGCAGTTCTTC. Amino acid sequence: CAGRESGEAEQFF.

In its sample, this clonotype was seen a few times. The chain has TRBV29-1 and TRBJ1-1; D is uncertain. Germline V gene sequence: CDR1 SQVTM, CDR2 ANQGSEA. This CDR3 spans 13 amino acids. The V gene lost 6 bases and the J gene lost 0 bases, with 11 bases spanning the gap. The CDR3 DNA is TGCAGCGTAGTCCTGGGAATGAACACTGAAGCTTTCTTT. It specifies CSVVLGMNTEAFF.